Below, 22 T cell receptor beta chains from the same sample are listed, as sequenced in a study of T cell changes during pregnancy in multiple sclerosis. The assay was immunoSEQ multiplex PCR, and TCRdb's table has in-frame clones only and misses some. This sample yields about 120,000 clones, of which 85% to 95% are seen a single time; approximately 6.2% belongs to the top ten. The sequences come from peripheral blood, collected before pregnancy. Source of these receptors: a female donor with multiple sclerosis, enrolled in a pregnancy study.

This clone showed up just a few times. The chain couples TRBV2 to TRBJ1-2, with D possibly TRBD1 on 5 matching bases. This CDR3 region has 14 residues. CDR1 and CDR2 (germline): SNHLY, FYNNEI. With 4 bases removed from V and 5 bases from J, the gap between germline ends came to 14 bases. CDR3 region: CASSGPGTQYGYTF. The CDR3 DNA is TGTGCCAGCAGTGGACCGGGGACTCAATATGGCTACACCTTC.

The genes are TRBV13 and TRBJ1-2, with D hard to call. CDR1 PRHDT and CDR2 FYEKMQ come from the germline V gene (reference sequence). The CDR3 is 13 residues long. Trimming removed 5 bases from V and 0 bases from J, with 7 bases in between. The CDR3 reads CASSPQTNYGYTF. CDR3 DNA: TGTGCCAGCAGCCCGCAGACTAACTATGGCTACACCTTC.

The genes are TRBV6-6 and TRBJ1-1; the D is unclear. Germline V lookup: CDR1 MNHNY, CDR2 SVGAGI (reference sequence). The CDR3 sequence is 16 residues long. The germline V and J ends were trimmed by 0 bases and 2 bases, with 13 bases remaining between them. The CDR3 loop is CASSYSAGRRNTEAFF. CDR3 coding DNA: TGTGCCAGCAGTTACTCGGCCGGGAGGAGAAACACTGAAGCTTTCTTT.

The chain employs TRBV5-3 and TRBJ1-4, with D unclear. TRBV5-3 qualifies as an ORF whose function is uncertain. The V end lost 0 bases, the J end lost 4 bases, and 13 bases lay between the germline ends. CDR3 length equals 16 residues. CDR3 residues: CARSLVPGLVNEKLFF. DNA of the CDR3: TGTGCCAGAAGCTTGGTTCCCGGACTGGTTAATGAAAAACTGTTTTTT.

This chain connects TRBV6-1 to TRBJ2-5; 8 bases are shared with TRBD2. Germline values: CDR1 MNHNS, CDR2 SASEGT. The ends lost 3 bases at V and 3 bases at J; junction bases unmatched: 12. The CDR3 length is 17 residues. The CDR3 coding sequence is TGTGCCAGCAGTGAGACGGAAAAGCGGGAGTGGGAAGAGACCCAGTACTTC. This gives the protein CASSETEKREWEETQYF.

Remarks on this clone: A junction end diverges from the germline sequence, so it may reflect a read error. The rearrangement uses TRBV6-4 and TRBJ2-1, with 9 bases aligning to TRBD1. The CDR3 runs to 12 residues. Looked up from germline, CDR1 is MRHNA and CDR2 is SNTAGT. This CDR3 is CASSDWGTGLIF. The CDR3 bases are TGTGCCAGCAGTGACTGGGGGACAGGGCTCATCTTC.

The V gene is TRBV9, the J gene TRBJ2-2; 8 nucleotides line up with TRBD1. The CDR3 totals 13 residues. CDR1 is SGDLS and CDR2 is YYNGEE in the germline V gene. J gave up 8 bases and V 6 bases, and 6 bases lay outside the gene matches. CDR3 DNA sequence: TGTGCCAGCACCGCAGGGGGCTGGGGGGAGCTGTTTTTT. Protein product: CASTAGGWGELFF.

The chain links TRBV27 to TRBJ1-2; 8 nucleotides agree with TRBD1. The germline V gene has CDR1 MNHEY and CDR2 SMNVEV (reference sequence). V lost 3 bases to trimming and J lost 8 bases; unmatched junction nucleotides: 2. The CDR3 is 12 amino acids. The CDR3 sequence is CASSLTGEGYTF. CDR3 sequence (DNA): TGTGCCAGCAGTTTGACAGGGGAAGGCTACACCTTC.

CDR3 nucleotide sequence: TGTGCCACCAGCAGAGATAGGGAGACTAGCGGGAGGGCCGGAGATACGCAGTATTTT. Its protein is CATSRDRETSGRAGDTQYF. The chain uses TRBV15 and TRBJ2-3; 14 bases line up with TRBD2. Germline V gene lookup returns CDR1 LNHNV and CDR2 YYDKDF (reference sequence). V was clipped by 0 bases and J by 5 bases; unmatched bases: 10. The CDR3 loop spans 19 amino acids.

This sequence joins TRBV30 and TRBJ2-6; 7 bases map to TRBD1. The CDR3 length is 18 residues. Germline CDR1 GTSNPN, CDR2 SVGIG (reference sequence). The J segment lost 0 bases and the V segment lost 3 bases, leaving 11 bases of the junction unmatched. CDR3 sequence (DNA): TGTGCCTGGAGCCCCCCCGACAGGGTACGCTCTGGGGCCAACGTCCTGACTTTC. Translating it yields CAWSPPDRVRSGANVLTF.

The chain is built from TRBV9 and TRBJ2-7; TRBD1 matches at 7 bases. V lost 3 bases to trimming and J lost 4 bases; unmatched junction nucleotides: 7. Germline V CDR1 and CDR2: SGDLS, YYNGEE. The CDR3 loop spans 14 amino acids. In DNA, the CDR3 is TGTGCCAGCAGCGCTGACAGGGAACCTTACGAGCAGTACTTC. Translation gives CASSADREPYEQYF.

V gene TRBV6-1 combines with J gene TRBJ1-3, with TRBD1 as a possible D gene (6 bases). The CDR3 extends over 16 amino acids. Germline CDR1 and CDR2: MNHNS and SASEGT. Deletions cut 2 bases from V and 3 bases from J, with 14 bases between. Here the CDR3 DNA reads TGTGCCAGCAGTGAATCGAGGGGGTTAGGTGGAAACACCATATATTTT. It specifies CASSESRGLGGNTIYF.

The chain links TRBV30 to TRBJ2-1; 9 nucleotides align to TRBD2. The CDR3 totals 15 residues. Germline loops: CDR1 GTSNPN, CDR2 SVGIG (reference sequence). V dropped 0 bases and J dropped 10; count of bases not matched to a gene: 10. The CDR3 DNA follows: TGTGCCTGGAGTGTGGGGATAGCGGGAGAAAAAGAGCAGTTCTTC. Translated: CAWSVGIAGEKEQFF.

The chain recombines TRBV27 with TRBJ2-3; TRBD2 matches 11 bases. The trim removed 0 bases at V and 3 bases at J, leaving 14 bases unmatched. This CDR3 contains 20 residues. Germline V lookup: CDR1 MNHEY, CDR2 SMNVEV (reference sequence). The CDR3 loop is CASSLSRLGTSGGGTDTQYF. The CDR3 nucleotides read TGTGCCAGCAGTTTATCGAGGCTCGGGACTAGCGGAGGAGGGACAGATACGCAGTATTTT.

This sequence joins TRBV5-1 and TRBJ2-3; possible D gene TRBD2, 7 bases. V lost 0 bases and J 2 bases, leaving 13 bases between the germline ends. The V gene's germline CDR1 is SGHRS and CDR2 YFSETQ. CDR3 length: 16 residues. The CDR3 sequence is CASSLEGRGATDTQYF. The DNA of the CDR3 is TGCGCCAGCAGCTTGGAGGGACGGGGGGCCACAGATACGCAGTATTTT.

The genes are TRBV6-1 and TRBJ2-7, with 7 bases lining up with TRBD1. CDR3 length: 13 residues. With V trimmed by 5 bases and J by 4 bases, 5 bases remained unmatched. Germline CDR1 MNHNS, CDR2 SASEGT. CDR3 amino acids: CASSRGQEYEQYF. The CDR3 DNA sequence: TGTGCCAGCAGTCGTGGACAGGAGTACGAGCAGTACTTC.

In this sample, this clone turned up once. The V and J genes are TRBV19 and TRBJ1-5; the D is unclear. The germline gives CDR1 LNHDA, CDR2 SQIVND (reference sequence). This CDR3 contains 17 residues. V was pared by 4 bases and J by 0 bases, with 16 bases between. CDR3 in DNA: TGTGCCAGTAGTACCCGCGGTGGAGTCTATAGCAATCAGCCCCAGCATTTT. Protein product: CASSTRGGVYSNQPQHF.

The chain has TRBV5-1 and TRBJ2-3; 7 bases line up with TRBD2. Germline trimming cut 2 bases from V and 6 bases from J; bases unmatched to any gene: 6. Germline V gene sequence: CDR1 SGHRS, CDR2 YFSETQ. The CDR3 has 14 residues. CDR3 residues: CASSFGAGGDTQYF. The CDR3 DNA follows: TGCGCCAGCAGCTTCGGAGCCGGGGGGGATACGCAGTATTTT.

In its sample, this clone was seen once. The chain is built from TRBV5-1 and TRBJ2-1; D possibly corresponds to TRBD2 (5 bases). There are 15 residues in the CDR3. V lost 4 bases and J lost 7, with 18 bases in between. The V gene's germline CDR1 is SGHRS and CDR2 YFSETQ. The CDR3 DNA sequence: TGCGCCAGCAGCCCCTCGGGTGGGAGCAATAATGAGCAGTTCTTC. Protein product: CASSPSGGSNNEQFF.

This chain joins TRBV19 and TRBJ2-1; 7 bases map to TRBD1. Germline CDR1 and CDR2: LNHDA and SQIVND (reference sequence). The CDR3 is 15 residues long. V shed 1 base, J shed 6 bases, and the junction held 6 bases outside the gene matches. CDR3 sequence reads: CASSIAGGQGNEQFF. The CDR3 DNA is TGTGCCAGTAGTATAGCAGGGGGACAAGGCAATGAGCAGTTCTTC.

This clone was counted once. The CDR3 spells CASSSYPQVETQYF. The DNA of the CDR3 is TGTGCCAGCAGTTCCTATCCCCAAGTAGAGACCCAGTACTTC. The chain carries TRBV28 and TRBJ2-5, with D hard to call. CDR3 length: 14 amino acids. Per the germline V gene, CDR1 is MDHEN and CDR2 is SYDVKM. V was trimmed by 4 bases and J by 4 bases, leaving 13 bases between them.

CDR3 loop: CASSQVGTWGSYNEQFF. CDR3 DNA sequence: TGCGCCAGCAGCCAAGTCGGGACATGGGGCTCCTACAATGAGCAGTTCTTC. The chain has TRBV4-1 and TRBJ2-1; possible D gene TRBD1, 6 bases. Germline lookup yields CDR1 MGHRA and CDR2 YSYEKL. V was cut by 1 base and J by 0 bases, with 13 bases left in between. The length of the CDR3 is 17 residues.